This T cell receptor beta chain was observed in a study of blood T cell repertoires in COVID-19 (dated by TCRdb to about 2020). Background on the whole study: The collaborator samples originated in the United States, Italy and Spain and spanned the acute and convalescent phases of COVID-19. The prospective study material was composed of cDNA or gDNA derived from T cells, B-cell-depleted T cells, or PBMCs. Deeply sampled blood TCRbeta repertoires from subjects exposed to, actively infected with, or recovered from COVID-19 were included in the dataset. The repertoires were released in a freely available public database meant as a resource for research on the immune response to SARS-CoV-2. Samples came from the ongoing ImmuneRACE study (first 160 participants) plus 1,254 subjects from 6 global collaborators. Nearly every sample came with metadata listing a de-identified subject ID, COVID-19 status, age in years and sex. HLA class I and class II types, where available, came from metadata supplied by the sample provider rather than from assay-based typing. What the authors observed across the whole study: The amount of clinical and demographic metadata varied by source and participant and was provided uncurated.

Details on this clone: The clone's antigen remains unknown. No base qualities exist here, and no much larger clone lies one base off it.

As encoded in the germline V gene (reference sequence), CDR1 is LNHDA while CDR2 is SQIVND. Trimming removed 5 bases from V and 4 bases from J; the gene matches leave 2 bases unexplained. Inclusive of the bounding cysteine and phenylalanine, the CDR3 is 13 residues long. CDR3 DNA is the only sequence kept; it has 39 bases, read in frame from the first base. The collaborating institutions used their own protocols to collect whole blood in K2EDTA tubes. For TCRbeta analysis, collaborators shipped samples as frozen whole blood, isolated PBMCs, or DNA extracted from either of those sample types. TCRbeta CDR3 regions were amplified from genomic DNA using the immunoSEQ Assay, a bias-controlled multiplex PCR. In the original analysis: The number of nucleated cells in each sample was estimated by amplification of reference gene primers within the assay. To quantify the absolute abundance of each unique TCRbeta CDR3 rearrangement, sequence reads were collapsed and filtered. For each sample, productive Simpson clonality was calculated as the square root of Simpson's diversity index over productive rearrangements. Imported from immuneACCESS, the table was reduced by TCRdb to in-frame sequences with V and J called. These copies leave out some clones; in studies compared against another copy, an unresolved V gene accounts for under half, and the cause of the remainder is not known. V, J and clone size are those of that table, while D and trimming were read from the DNA. A total of about 250,000 clones appear in this sample, around four fifths of them only once. Of the sample, roughly 8.6% is held by the ten largest clones.

Input material: peripheral blood. The receptor was derived from a man aged 40-55 years with active or convalescent COVID-19. This receptor chain uses TRBV19 and TRBJ2-1; 7 central nucleotides agree with TRBD1. The CDR3 region has the sequence CASSGQAYNEQFF. The nucleotide sequence reads as follows: TGTGCCAGTAGTGGACAGGCGTACAATGAGCAGTTCTTC.